The T cell receptor (beta chain) under discussion was sequenced for a study of blood T cell repertoires in COVID-19. Study-wide background: Samples of COVID-19 (acute and convalescent) were obtained from the United States, Italy and Spain. The cDNA or gDNA used as material had been derived from T cells, B-cell-depleted T cells, or PBMCs.

CDR3 size: 16 residues. CDR1 is MNHEY, CDR2 SMNVEV, per germline (reference sequence). V was clipped by 5 bases and J by 3 bases; unmatched bases: 11. Original analysis: For nucleated cells, counts were estimated from reference gene primer amplification. TCRdb keeps only in-frame clones here, not all; method: immunoSEQ multiplex PCR. V and J calls plus clone size are reproduced from that table; the DNA served to infer D and trimming. The table has about 43,000 clones, about 80% seen once. Input material: peripheral blood. The chain has TRBV27 and TRBJ1-1; 8 positions match TRBD1. This TCR was sampled from a woman between 55 and 75 years old with acute or convalescent COVID-19. As DNA, the CDR3 is TGTGCCAGCAGTCTGACAGGGGTAGGTCGTTACACTGAAGCTTTCTTT. Its translation: CASSLTGVGRYTEAFF.